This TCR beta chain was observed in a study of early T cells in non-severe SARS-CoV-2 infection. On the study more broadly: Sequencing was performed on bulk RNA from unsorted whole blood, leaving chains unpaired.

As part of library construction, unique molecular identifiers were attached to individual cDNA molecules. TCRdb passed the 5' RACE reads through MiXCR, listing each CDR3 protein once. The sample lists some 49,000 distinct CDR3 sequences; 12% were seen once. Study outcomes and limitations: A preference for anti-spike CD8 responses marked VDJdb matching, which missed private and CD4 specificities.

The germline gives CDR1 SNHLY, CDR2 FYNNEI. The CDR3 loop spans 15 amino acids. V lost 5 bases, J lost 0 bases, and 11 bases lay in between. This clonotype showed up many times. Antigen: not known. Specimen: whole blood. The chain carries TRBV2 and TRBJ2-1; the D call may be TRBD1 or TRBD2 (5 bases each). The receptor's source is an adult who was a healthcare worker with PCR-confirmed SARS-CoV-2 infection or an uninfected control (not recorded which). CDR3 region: CASSPGTGSYNEQFF. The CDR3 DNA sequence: TGTGCCAGCAGTCCAGGGACGGGCTCCTACAATGAGCAGTTCTTC.